This TCR beta chain was recovered during a study of PD-1 blockade in mismatch repair-deficient tumors. The V end was cut by 10 bases, the J end by 3 bases, with 21 bases between. The CDR3 totals 15 residues. Germline assignment: CDR1 MDHEN and CDR2 SYDVKM. Libraries were prepared by immunoSEQ multiplex PCR; TCRdb keeps only in-frame clonotypes and omits some of them. In the table there are 25,000 to 30,000 clones, around 85% of which are singletons. The chain links TRBV28 to TRBJ1-2; D gene ambiguous. The specimen was PBMCs, collected before pembrolizumab treatment. The clonotype was recovered from an adult with mismatch repair-deficient cancer. The CDR3 loop is CATCSPRSTDYGYTF. DNA for the CDR3: TGTGCCACCTGCTCACCCCGGAGCACTGACTATGGCTACACCTTC.